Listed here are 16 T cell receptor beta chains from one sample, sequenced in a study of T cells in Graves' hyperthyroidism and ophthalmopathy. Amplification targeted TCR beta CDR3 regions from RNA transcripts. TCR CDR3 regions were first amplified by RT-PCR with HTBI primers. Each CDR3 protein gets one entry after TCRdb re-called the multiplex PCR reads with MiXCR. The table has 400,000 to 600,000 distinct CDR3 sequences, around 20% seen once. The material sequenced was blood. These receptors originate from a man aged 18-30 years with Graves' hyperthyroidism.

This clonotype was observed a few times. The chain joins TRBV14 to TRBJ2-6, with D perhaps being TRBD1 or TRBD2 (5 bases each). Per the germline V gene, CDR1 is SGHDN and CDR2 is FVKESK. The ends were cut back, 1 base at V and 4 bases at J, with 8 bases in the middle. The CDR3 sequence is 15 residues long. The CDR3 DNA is TGTGCCAGCAGCCAAGGGGGGAGAGGGGCCAACGTCCTGACTTTC. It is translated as CASSQGGRGANVLTF.

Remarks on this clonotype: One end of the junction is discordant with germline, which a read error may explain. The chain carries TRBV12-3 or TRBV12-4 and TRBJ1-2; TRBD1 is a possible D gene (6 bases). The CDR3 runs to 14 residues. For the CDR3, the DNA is TGTGCCAGCAGTGCGACAGGAGATCCCTATGGCTACGCCTTC. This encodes CASSATGDPYGYAF.

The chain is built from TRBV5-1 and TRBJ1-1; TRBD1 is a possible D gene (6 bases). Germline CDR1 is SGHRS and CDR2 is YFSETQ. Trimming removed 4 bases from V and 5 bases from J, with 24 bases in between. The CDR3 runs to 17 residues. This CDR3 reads CASSPGGGLAWLTEAFF. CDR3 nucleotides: TGCGCCAGCAGCCCGGGGGGGGGGCTTGCGTGGTTAACTGAAGCTTTCTTT.

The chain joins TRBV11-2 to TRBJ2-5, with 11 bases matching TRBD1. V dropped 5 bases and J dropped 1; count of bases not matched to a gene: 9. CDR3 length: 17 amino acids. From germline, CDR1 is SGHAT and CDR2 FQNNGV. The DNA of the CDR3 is TGTGCCAGCAGCACCCGGACAGGGGGCTTGGTCCAAGAGACCCAGTACTTC. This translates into CASSTRTGGLVQETQYF.

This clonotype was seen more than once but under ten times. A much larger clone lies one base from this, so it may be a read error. This chain's CDR3 is CASSFPLESEKLFF. The CDR3 DNA reads TGTGCCAGCAGCTTCCCACTGGAGAGCGAAAAACTGTTTTTT. This chain joins TRBV7-9 and TRBJ1-4; D is uncertain. V was shortened by 3 bases and J by 8 bases, with 13 bases between the two germline ends. The germline V gene has CDR1 SEHNR and CDR2 FQNEAQ (reference sequence). The CDR3 totals 14 residues.

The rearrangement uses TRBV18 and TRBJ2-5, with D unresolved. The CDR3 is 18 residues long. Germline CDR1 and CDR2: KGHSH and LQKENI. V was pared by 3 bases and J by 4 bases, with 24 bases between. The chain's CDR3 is CASSPPPPKERAPETQYF. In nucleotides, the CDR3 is TGTGCCAGCTCACCCCCCCCGCCAAAGGAGCGAGCCCCAGAGACCCAGTACTTC.

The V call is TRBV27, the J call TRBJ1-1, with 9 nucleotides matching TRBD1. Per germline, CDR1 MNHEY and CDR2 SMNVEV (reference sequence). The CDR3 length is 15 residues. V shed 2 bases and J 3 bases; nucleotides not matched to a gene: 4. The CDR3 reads CASSLIRTGDTEAFF. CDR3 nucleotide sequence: TGTGCCAGCAGTTTAATCCGGACAGGGGACACTGAAGCTTTCTTT.

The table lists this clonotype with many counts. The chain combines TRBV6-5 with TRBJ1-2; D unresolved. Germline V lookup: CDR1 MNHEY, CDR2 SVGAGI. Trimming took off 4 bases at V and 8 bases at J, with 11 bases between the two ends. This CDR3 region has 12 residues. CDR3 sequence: CASSSFLGGYTF. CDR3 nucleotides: TGTGCCAGCAGTTCCTTCCTCGGGGGCTACACCTTC.

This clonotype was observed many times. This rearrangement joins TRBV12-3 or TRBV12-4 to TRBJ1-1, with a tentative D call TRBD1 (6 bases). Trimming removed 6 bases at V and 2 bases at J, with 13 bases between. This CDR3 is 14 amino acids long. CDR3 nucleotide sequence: TGTGCCAGCAGCCATCAACAGGGTAACACTGAAGCTTTCTTT. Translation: CASSHQQGNTEAFF.

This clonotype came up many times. CDR3 sequence (DNA): TGCAGTGCTCAGGGACTCGCGAACACCGGGGAGCTGTTTTTT. Protein sequence: CSAQGLANTGELFF. The chain uses TRBV20-1 and TRBJ2-2; D might be TRBD2 (6 bases). V was clipped by 5 bases and J by 0 bases, with 10 bases between them. Germline CDR1 DFQATT, CDR2 SNEGSKA (reference sequence). This CDR3 spans 14 amino acids.

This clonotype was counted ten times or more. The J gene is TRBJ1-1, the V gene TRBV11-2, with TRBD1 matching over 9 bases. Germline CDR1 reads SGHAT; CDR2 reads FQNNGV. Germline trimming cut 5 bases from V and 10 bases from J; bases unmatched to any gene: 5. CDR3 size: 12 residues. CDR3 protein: CASSPTGGLAFF. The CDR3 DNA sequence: TGTGCCAGCAGCCCTACAGGGGGCTTAGCTTTCTTT. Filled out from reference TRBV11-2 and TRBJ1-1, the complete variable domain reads EAGVAQSPRYKIIEKRQSVAFWCNPISGHATLYWYQQILGQGPKLLIQFQNNGVVDDSQLPKDRFSAERLKGVDSTLKIQPAKLEDSAVYLCASSPTGGLAFFGQGTRLTVV.

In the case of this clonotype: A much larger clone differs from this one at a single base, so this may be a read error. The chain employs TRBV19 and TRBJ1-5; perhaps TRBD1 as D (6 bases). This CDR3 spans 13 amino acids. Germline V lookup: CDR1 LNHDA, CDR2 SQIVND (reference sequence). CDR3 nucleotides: TGTGCCAGTACCCACAGGGAGCGCCAGCCCCATCATTTT. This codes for CASTHRERQPHHF.

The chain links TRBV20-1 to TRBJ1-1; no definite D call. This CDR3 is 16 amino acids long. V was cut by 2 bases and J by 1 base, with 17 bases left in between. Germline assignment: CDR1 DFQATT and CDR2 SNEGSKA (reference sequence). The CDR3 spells CSARPSFGDWNTEAFF. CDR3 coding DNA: TGCAGTGCTAGACCCTCTTTTGGGGATTGGAACACTGAAGCTTTCTTT.

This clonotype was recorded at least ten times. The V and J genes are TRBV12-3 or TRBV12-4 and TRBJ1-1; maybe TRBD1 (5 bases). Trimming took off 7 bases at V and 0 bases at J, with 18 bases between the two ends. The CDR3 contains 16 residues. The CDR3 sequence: CASTEEWGGLNTEAFF. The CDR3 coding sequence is TGTGCCAGCACCGAAGAGTGGGGGGGGTTGAACACTGAAGCTTTCTTT.

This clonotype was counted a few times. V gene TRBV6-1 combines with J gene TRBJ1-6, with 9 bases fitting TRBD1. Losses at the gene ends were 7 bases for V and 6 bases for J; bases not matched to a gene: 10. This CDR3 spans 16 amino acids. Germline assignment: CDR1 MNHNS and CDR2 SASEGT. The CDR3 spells CASILNPGQGNSPLHF. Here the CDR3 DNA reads TGTGCCAGCATCCTAAACCCGGGACAGGGTAATTCACCCCTCCACTTT.

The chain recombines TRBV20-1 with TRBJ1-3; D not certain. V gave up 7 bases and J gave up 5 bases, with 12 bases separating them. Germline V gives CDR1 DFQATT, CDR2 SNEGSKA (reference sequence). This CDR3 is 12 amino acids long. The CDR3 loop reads CSVGDNRNTIYF. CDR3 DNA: TGCAGTGTTGGAGACAACCGAAACACCATATATTTT.